The 26 T cell receptor beta chains listed next were all sequenced from one sample in a study of PD-1 blockade in classical Hodgkin lymphoma. Time point meaning: cycle 4 day 1 (C4D1), after more than 5 weeks of nivolumab. Every single patient, without exception, relapsed after autologous stem cell transplantation, and brentuximab vedotin exposure varied. Investigators isolated CD4+ T cells from thawed PBMCs through magnetic negative selection. Data came from immunoSEQ multiplex PCR; TCRdb stores just in-frame clones and leaves some out. There are roughly 30,000 clones in the sample; more than 60% occur only once, and roughly 0.52% lies in the top ten. Sequencing used CD4+ T cells from blood, obtained before the fourth cycle of nivolumab. These receptors all stem from a human donor with classical Hodgkin lymphoma.

CDR3: CASSPQGSTGELFF. CDR3 nucleotide sequence: TGTGCCAGCAGCCCCCAGGGGAGCACCGGGGAGCTGTTTTTT. The rearrangement joins TRBV7-2 to TRBJ2-2; a weak D match, TRBD1 (6 bases). The germline V gene encodes CDR1 SGHTA and CDR2 FQGNSA. The CDR3 spans 14 residues. V was pared by 5 bases and J by 4 bases, with 11 bases between.

The V call is TRBV2, the J call TRBJ2-7; perhaps TRBD2 as D (6 bases). Germline CDR1 and CDR2: SNHLY and FYNNEI. Deletions cut 7 bases from V and 2 bases from J, with 9 bases between. The CDR3 spans 12 residues. CDR3 sequence: CASKRLAYEQYF. CDR3 nucleotides: TGTGCCAGCAAACGACTAGCCTACGAGCAGTACTTC.

The chain employs TRBV9 and TRBJ2-7, with a weak D call TRBD1 (5 bases). CDR3 size: 15 residues. Germline CDR1 is SGDLS and CDR2 is YYNGEE. V was shortened by 0 bases and J by 0 bases, with 10 bases between the two germline ends. Here the CDR3 reads CASSVGGSYSYEQYF. The CDR3 DNA is TGTGCCAGCAGCGTAGGGGGCAGCTACTCCTACGAGCAGTACTTC.

This clone occurred a few times. The rearrangement links TRBV19 to TRBJ2-1, with 9 bases that match TRBD2. The CDR3 is 19 residues long. Trimming cost V 5 bases and J 3 bases; bases outside gene matches: 17. Germline V CDR1 and CDR2: LNHDA, SQIVND (reference sequence). CDR3 loop: CASSGGLAPTTQLYNEQFF. CDR3 DNA sequence: TGTGCCAGTAGTGGGGGACTAGCCCCTACAACACAGCTCTACAATGAGCAGTTCTTC. Using reference TRBV19 and TRBJ2-1 for the parts outside the CDR3, the full variable domain is DGGITQSPKYLFRKEGQNVTLSCEQNLNHDAMYWYRQDPGQGLRLIYYSQIVNDFQKGDIAEGYSVSREKKESFPLTVTSAQKNPTAFYLCASSGGLAPTTQLYNEQFFGPGTRLTVL.

V gene TRBV15 combines with J gene TRBJ2-3; D is perhaps TRBD2 (5 bases). With 3 bases removed from V and 2 bases from J, the gap between germline ends came to 6 bases. Looked up from germline, CDR1 is LNHNV and CDR2 is YYDKDF (reference sequence). The CDR3 loop spans 13 amino acids. CDR3 in amino acids: CATSRDSTDTQYF. Written as DNA, the CDR3 is TGTGCCACCAGCAGGGACTCCACAGATACGCAGTATTTT.

This chain links TRBV10-3 with TRBJ2-3; no clear D gene. The ends were cut back, 2 bases at V and 3 bases at J, with 9 bases in the middle. Per the germline V gene, CDR1 is ENHRY and CDR2 is SYGVKD. The CDR3 length is 14 residues. CDR3 DNA sequence: TGTGCCATCAGTGAGATTTCTAAGACAGATACGCAGTATTTT. It encodes CAISEISKTDTQYF.

On this clone: A junction end diverges from the germline sequence, so it may reflect a read error. The chain recombines TRBV7-7 with TRBJ2-7; D is uncertain. This CDR3 is built from 13 residues. CDR1 and CDR2 from the germline V gene are SSHAT and FNYEAQ (reference sequence). This CDR3 reads CASSFPAPYEQYF. CDR3 nucleotide sequence: TGTGCTAGCAGCTTTCCCGCCCCCTACGAGCAGTACTTC.

The chain joins TRBV6-1 to TRBJ2-5; D is unclear. Trimming removed 5 bases from V and 4 bases from J, with 5 bases in between. The length of the CDR3 is 11 residues. CDR1 and CDR2 (germline): MNHNS, SASEGT. This CDR3 is CASSNLETQYF. Here the CDR3 DNA reads TGTGCCAGCAGTAACCTAGAGACCCAGTACTTC.

The rearrangement links TRBV4-2 to TRBJ2-5; 11 positions agree with TRBD2. The V and J ends lost 1 base and 2 bases, in that order; junction bases with no gene match: 0. The CDR3 covers 15 residues. Germline values: CDR1 LGHNA, CDR2 YNFKEQ. The CDR3 DNA is TGTGCCAGCAGCCAAGGGACTAGCGGGCAAGAGACCCAGTACTTC. Its protein is CASSQGTSGQETQYF.

The chain has TRBV19 and TRBJ2-1, with TRBD2 matching 12 bases. The CDR3 has 16 amino acids. Germline V gene lookup returns CDR1 LNHDA and CDR2 SQIVND (reference sequence). V gave up 5 bases and J gave up 4 bases; unmatched junction bases: 6. The CDR3 DNA reads as TGTGCCAGTAGTCTCAAGCTAGCGGGAGGGTACAATGAGCAGTTCTTC. This sequence encodes CASSLKLAGGYNEQFF.

The chain couples TRBV5-1 to TRBJ2-7; 8 positions agree with TRBD1. Trimming took 3 bases from V and 7 from J; bases not matched to a gene: 9. Looked up from germline, CDR1 is SGHRS and CDR2 is YFSETQ. The CDR3 is 14 residues long. The DNA of the CDR3 is TGCGCCAGCAGCTCAGGGGGCGCGTATCAAGAGCAGTACTTC. Translating it yields CASSSGGAYQEQYF.

Only a few counts were recorded for this clone. This rearrangement joins TRBV6-5 to TRBJ2-7; possible D gene TRBD2, 6 bases. Germline CDR1 and CDR2: MNHEY and SVGAGI. The CDR3 extends over 16 amino acids. Between the trimmed V and J ends, which lost 2 bases and 6 bases, there was a span of 20 bases. DNA of the CDR3: TGTGCCAGCAGTTACCCGTTGGGGGGTGGTGTTAGCGAGCAGTACTTC. The encoded protein is CASSYPLGGGVSEQYF.

The gene calls are TRBV7-5 and TRBJ2-6; TRBD1, the table's D call, was not compared with the DNA. TRBV7-5 is flagged as a pseudogene. The CDR3 is 19 residues long. For the CDR3, the DNA is TGTGCCAGAAGCTTAGCGTCCAGGGGGGCGTCCTCTGGGGCCAACGTCCTGACTTTC. The encoded protein is CARSLASRGASSGANVLTF.

This rearrangement joins TRBV6-1 to TRBJ2-6; 8 bases line up with TRBD1. CDR3 size: 16 residues. The J segment lost 2 bases and the V segment lost 3 bases, leaving 3 bases of the junction unmatched. The germline V gene encodes CDR1 MNHNS and CDR2 SASEGT. CDR3 in DNA: TGTGCCAGCAGTGATCAGGGGGCTCCTGGGGCCAACGTCCTGACTTTC. Translating gives CASSDQGAPGANVLTF.

This clone has a single count. The rearrangement uses TRBV7-6 and TRBJ2-7; either TRBD1 or TRBD2 may fit D (8 bases each). The CDR3 is 15 residues long. Per germline, CDR1 SGHVS and CDR2 FNYEAQ. V dropped 5 bases and J dropped 3 bases, with 17 bases sitting between them. Here the CDR3 DNA reads TGTGCCAGCAGCACGGGACTAGACAGGGGCTACGAGCAGTACTTC. It is translated as CASSTGLDRGYEQYF.

The V gene is TRBV19, the J gene TRBJ1-6; a possible D gene is TRBD1 (6 bases). Germline V gene lookup returns CDR1 LNHDA and CDR2 SQIVND (reference sequence). The V and J ends lost 7 bases and 8 bases respectively, with 18 bases between them. This CDR3 has 15 amino acids. CDR3 nucleotides: TGTGCCAGTAATAGGGACACCGAAGGGCATTCACCCCTCCACTTT. Amino acid sequence: CASNRDTEGHSPLHF.

This clone was detected only once. V gene TRBV6-5 combines with J gene TRBJ1-6, with 9 positions matching TRBD1. Germline V gene sequence: CDR1 MNHEY, CDR2 SVGAGI. The ends lost 2 bases at V and 7 bases at J; junction bases unmatched: 3. CDR3 length: 15 amino acids. The CDR3 DNA sequence: TGTGCCAGCAGTTACGGGGACAGGGACAATTCACCCCTCCACTTT. Its protein product is CASSYGDRDNSPLHF.

A word on this clone: Germline is not matched at one junction end, which may reflect a read error. The V gene is TRBV19, the J gene TRBJ1-2; 7 bases are shared with TRBD1. The CDR3 contains 11 residues. The V gene's germline CDR1 is LNHDA and CDR2 SQIVND (reference sequence). CDR3 sequence (DNA): TGTGCCAGGTCGGGATCTGACAGGGCCTCCTTC. Amino acid sequence: CARSGSDRASF.

The rearrangement uses TRBV7-9 and TRBJ1-3; D uncertain. Germline CDR1 SEHNR, CDR2 FQNEAQ (reference sequence). The length of the CDR3 is 16 residues. V was shortened by 5 bases and J by 1 base, with 15 bases between the two germline ends. CDR3 nucleotides: TGTGCCAGCAGCGCTCGAGACGCGAGGTCTGGAAACACCATATATTTT. The encoded protein is CASSARDARSGNTIYF.

The chain joins TRBV19 to TRBJ2-7; D is unresolved. Germline V lookup: CDR1 LNHDA, CDR2 SQIVND (reference sequence). V was trimmed by 5 bases and J by 0 bases, leaving 5 bases between them. This CDR3 is 12 amino acids long. The CDR3 nucleotides are TGTGCCAGTAGTGAAAGCTCCTACGAGCAGTACTTC. Its protein is CASSESSYEQYF. Full variable domain (remainder filled in from reference TRBV19 and TRBJ2-7): DGGITQSPKYLFRKEGQNVTLSCEQNLNHDAMYWYRQDPGQGLRLIYYSQIVNDFQKGDIAEGYSVSREKKESFPLTVTSAQKNPTAFYLCASSESSYEQYFGPGTRLTVT.

The V and J genes are TRBV7-9 and TRBJ1-4; TRBD1 might be the D (5 bases). Germline V gene data show CDR1 as SEHNR and CDR2 as FQNEAQ (reference sequence). The V end lost 5 bases, the J end lost 6 bases, and 16 bases lay between the germline ends. The CDR3 covers 15 residues. CDR3 residues: CASSPGSGPYEKLFF. The CDR3 region has the DNA TGTGCCAGCAGCCCTGGTTCGGGGCCTTATGAAAAACTGTTTTTT.

Points on this clone: Additional DNA sequences in this sample encode the identical CDR3. V is TRBV5-5 and J is TRBJ1-5, with 7 bases fitting TRBD1. CDR3 length: 15 residues. V dropped 4 bases and J dropped 1; count of bases not matched to a gene: 5. Germline CDR1 is SGHKS and CDR2 is YYEKEE (reference sequence). The CDR3 DNA follows: TGTGCCAGCAGCCGCGGACAGGACAGCAATCAGCCCCAGCATTTT. This translates into CASSRGQDSNQPQHF.

The chain is built from TRBV19 and TRBJ2-7, with 9 bases lining up with TRBD1. Trimming cost V 2 bases and J 4 bases; bases outside gene matches: 12. Germline CDR1 and CDR2: LNHDA and SQIVND (reference sequence). This CDR3 contains 17 residues. The CDR3 protein is CASSIRGPGQGSYEQYF. Here the CDR3 DNA reads TGTGCCAGTAGTATAAGGGGGCCGGGACAGGGATCTTACGAGCAGTACTTC. Filled out from reference TRBV19 and TRBJ2-7, the complete variable domain reads DGGITQSPKYLFRKEGQNVTLSCEQNLNHDAMYWYRQDPGQGLRLIYYSQIVNDFQKGDIAEGYSVSREKKESFPLTVTSAQKNPTAFYLCASSIRGPGQGSYEQYFGPGTRLTVT.

The V and J genes are TRBV5-1 and TRBJ1-5, with D perhaps TRBD1 (6 bases). V was trimmed by 2 bases and J by 5 bases, leaving 11 bases between them. CDR1 is SGHRS, CDR2 YFSETQ, per germline. The CDR3 length is 14 residues. CDR3: CASSFTGNDQPQHF. DNA of the CDR3: TGCGCCAGCAGCTTCACAGGGAACGATCAGCCCCAGCATTTT.

The V and J genes are TRBV6-4 and TRBJ1-1; maybe TRBD1 (5 bases). The CDR3 is 12 amino acids. The V gene lost 3 bases and the J gene lost 6 bases, with 8 bases spanning the gap. CDR1 and CDR2 (germline): MRHNA, SNTAGT. This chain's CDR3 is CASSEAQAEAFF. The CDR3 region has the DNA TGTGCCAGCAGTGAGGCACAGGCTGAAGCTTTCTTT.

J is TRBJ1-2 and V is TRBV25-1, with D tentatively TRBD1 (5 bases). V was clipped by 4 bases and J by 4 bases, with 7 bases between them. The CDR3 consists of 12 residues. CDR1 is MGHDK and CDR2 is SYGVNS in the germline V gene. CDR3 coding DNA: TGTGCCAGCAGTGCAGGGAGCTATGGCTACACCTTC. Its protein is CASSAGSYGYTF.